The clone carrying this TCR beta chain was seen only a few times. As yet, its antigen is unknown. The data stem from a study of blood T cells in healthy people across ages. The germline V gene encodes CDR1 LNHDA and CDR2 SQIVND (reference sequence). CDR3 length: 16 residues. Trimming took 7 bases from V and 6 from J; bases not matched to a gene: 12. Using a J-beta primer mix together with a sample-barcoded 5' primer, a second PCR was run for about 7 to 12 cycles. There were at least 3 million CDR3-containing paired-end reads obtained from each sample. Each CDR3 protein is one row after TCRdb ran MiXCR on the 5' RACE reads. The profile shows fewer than 800,000 distinct CDR3 sequences, roughly 25% of them singletons. Notes on the study in general: Naive T cell percentage by flow cytometry tracked strongly with beta diversity.

The sample also formed part of further work on T cells of mothers and their children. That paper states: cDNA was synthesized from all extracted RNA at approximately 1.5 ug per reaction.

J is TRBJ1-5 and V is TRBV19, with 10 nucleotides matching TRBD1. The source is a boy between 10 and 17 years old in good health. Specimen: blood. The CDR3 nucleotides are TGTGCCAGTACCCGGACAGGGGGAAGTTTCACTCAGCCCCAGCATTTT. Encoded protein: CASTRTGGSFTQPQHF.